The sequence of this T cell receptor beta chain was determined in a study of T cell responses to AZD1222 COVID-19 vaccine. General study findings and limits: Researchers took repertoire samples only after the peak T cell response had come.

This clone occurred a few times. Its specificity is not known. Only in-frame clones appear in the TCRdb table, and some are missing; sequencing was by immunoSEQ multiplex PCR. Among fewer than 180,000 clones listed, 75% to 95% were seen once. Trimming removed 0 bases from V and 3 bases from J, with 6 bases in between. The CDR3 runs 13 residues. Per the germline V gene, CDR1 is SGHRS and CDR2 is YFSETQ. The chain joins TRBV5-1 to TRBJ1-2; D uncertain. The sequences come from peripheral blood, collected 28 days after the second AZD1222 dose. This clonotype was sampled from an adult who received the AZD1222 COVID-19 vaccine. The CDR3 loop is CASSLAPDYGYTF. DNA of the CDR3: TGCGCCAGCAGCTTGGCCCCTGACTATGGCTACACCTTC.